This TCR beta chain was sequenced for a study of OX40 agonist ivuxolimab in advanced cancers. Notes on the research overall: Ivuxolimab, which targeted the costimulatory receptor OX40 (CD134), was an agonistic, fully human IgG2 monoclonal antibody. The purpose of peripheral TCRbeta sequencing was to test whether ivuxolimab changed TCR sequence diversity and led to clonal T-cell expansion. Patients were allowed to have had prior anti-PD-1, anti-PD-L1 or anti-CTLA-4 therapy, and more than 30% of the dose-escalation patients had previously received checkpoint inhibitors. Intravenous ivuxolimab was administered to patients every 2 weeks at six dose levels: 0.01, 0.1, 0.3, 1.5, 3 and 10 mg/kg. Of the approximately 50 dose-escalation patients, hepatocellular carcinoma was present in about 20, melanoma in roughly 15, renal cell carcinoma in 9 and head and neck cancer in 9. In the dose-escalation cohort, 82.7% of patients were male, and the mean age was approximately 60 years, with a range of roughly 20 to 80. Partial responses occurred in three dose-escalation patients, of whom one had hepatocellular carcinoma and two had cutaneous melanoma. The paper reports the monotherapy dose-escalation portion (N of about 54 patients) of the phase I ivuxolimab trial.

Worth noting for this clone: Its antigen target is currently unknown. No much larger clone is present one base from it, and per-base qualities are unavailable.

To sequence the TCRbeta CDR3 region, genomic DNA was isolated from the sorted cells. The immunoSEQ Assay was used for sequencing of TCRbeta CDR3 regions. TCRdb holds this immuneACCESS table with in-frame rearrangements only. Some clones are missing; in checked studies, unresolved V genes explain under half, and the rest has no known cause. Within this sample are under 90,000 clones, with 83% of them counted one time only. The top ten hold 1.4% to 1.5% of the sample. Reading from cysteine to phenylalanine, the CDR3 counts 14 amino acids. The kept DNA is CDR3 alone, 42 bases in frame from the first base. Based on the germline V gene (reference sequence), the CDR1 and CDR2 sequences are MNHNY and SVGAGI. V ends up 5 bases short and J 5 bases short, with an unmatched junction base count of 8. The trial excluded patients who had a history of autoimmune disease or who were on systemic immunosuppression. Peripheral blood for TCR sequencing was drawn from every dose cohort at baseline, at cycle 4 day 1 and at cycle 7 day 1. Samples were obtained from an open-label, multicenter, first-in-human phase I dose-escalation trial of ivuxolimab. Adults with locally advanced or metastatic melanoma, renal cell, hepatocellular, or head and neck squamous cell carcinoma were enrolled in the trial. Before TCR sequencing, CD4+ and CD8+ T cells were separately sorted from peripheral blood.

The research as a whole found: Low levels of normalized T-cell clonal expansion were also seen in some patients who did not respond. Clonal expansion of both CD4+ and CD8+ blood T cells was observed from baseline to week 6 at doses 0.1 to 3.0 mg/kg. The antigen specificity of the clonally expanded peripheral T cells was not determined. In partial responders in the 0.1-3.0 mg/kg groups, normalized peripheral clonal expansion was found to be among the lowest, especially among CD8+ T cells. On average, CD8+ T cells showed more expanded clones than CD4+ T cells after ivuxolimab.

Sequencing used CD4+ or CD8+ T cells sorted from blood, obtained in a trial of the OX40 agonist ivuxolimab. This receptor chain uses TRBV6-6 and TRBJ2-7, and 8 junctional nucleotides match TRBD1. This sequence was found in an adult with an advanced solid tumor such as melanoma, head and neck, liver or kidney cancer. The encoded CDR3 is CASSPSGTGDEQYF. The DNA sequence follows: TGTGCCAGCAGTCCCTCCGGGACAGGAGACGAGCAGTACTTC.